The 4 T cell receptor beta chains in this list originate from one sample, sequenced in a study of T-cell memory formation after mild COVID-19. TCRdb fed the 5' RACE reads into MiXCR, producing one record per CDR3 protein. The data contain around 530,000 distinct CDR3 sequences, about a fifth of them singletons. Sequencing was carried out using PBMCs or a T cell subset sorted from them (not recorded which). These receptors all stem from an adult woman who had mild COVID-19 (a few samples of this study predate the infection). Cell type and time point are not known.

V and J are TRBV12-3 or TRBV12-4 and TRBJ2-5; 9 bases are shared with TRBD1. The V and J ends lost 6 bases and 6 bases, in that order; junction bases with no gene match: 2. The CDR3 extends over 12 amino acids. The CDR3 protein is CASRGTGQTQYF. The CDR3 DNA reads TGTGCCAGCAGGGGGACAGGGCAGACCCAGTACTTC.

CDR3 nucleotide sequence: TGTGCCAGCTTAGTGGACAGCCTTCCGTTTTATGGCTACACCTTC. Translated: CASLVDSLPFYGYTF. The chain joins TRBV18 to TRBJ1-2; perhaps TRBD1 as D (6 bases). CDR3 length equals 15 residues. V was pared by 7 bases and J by 5 bases, with 20 bases between. Germline assignment: CDR1 KGHSH and CDR2 LQKENI.

The sample holds many counts of this clonotype. The chain employs TRBV12-3 or TRBV12-4 and TRBJ2-3; D remains unclear. The CDR3 is 14 amino acids. Trimming removed 2 bases from V and 2 bases from J, with 8 bases in between. The CDR3 loop is CASSLNDNTDTQYF. The CDR3 DNA follows: TGTGCCAGCAGTTTAAACGACAACACAGATACGCAGTATTTT.

The CDR3 loop is CATSDSRGRVKAHEQYF. In nucleotides, the CDR3 is TGTGCCACCAGTGACTCTAGGGGGCGCGTGAAGGCTCACGAGCAGTACTTC. This chain connects TRBV24-1 to TRBJ2-7; 7 bases agree with TRBD1. Per the germline V gene, CDR1 is KGHDR and CDR2 is SFDVKD. V shed 4 bases and J 5 bases; nucleotides not matched to a gene: 16. The length of the CDR3 is 17 residues.